Described below is a single T cell receptor beta chain sequence and its context. The CDR3 runs to 13 residues. V dropped 5 bases and J dropped 0 bases, with 7 bases sitting between them. The germline gives CDR1 MNHEY, CDR2 SVGEGT. The data were taken from a study of blood T cells in healthy people across ages. A second PCR, run for 7 to 11 cycles, used a sample-barcoded 5' primer plus a J-beta primer mix. TCRdb fed the 5' RACE reads into MiXCR, producing one record per CDR3 protein. The profile covers 950,000 to 1,200,000 distinct CDR3 sequences, with 30% to 40% appearing a single time and around 13% taken by the ten largest.

This sequence originates from a man aged 18 to 29 in good health. The chain carries TRBV6-2 or TRBV6-3 and TRBJ1-1; D ambiguous. Sequenced input: blood. CDR3 nucleotide sequence: TGTGCCAGCAGTGACAACCTGAACACTGAAGCTTTCTTT. Translation: CASSDNLNTEAFF.